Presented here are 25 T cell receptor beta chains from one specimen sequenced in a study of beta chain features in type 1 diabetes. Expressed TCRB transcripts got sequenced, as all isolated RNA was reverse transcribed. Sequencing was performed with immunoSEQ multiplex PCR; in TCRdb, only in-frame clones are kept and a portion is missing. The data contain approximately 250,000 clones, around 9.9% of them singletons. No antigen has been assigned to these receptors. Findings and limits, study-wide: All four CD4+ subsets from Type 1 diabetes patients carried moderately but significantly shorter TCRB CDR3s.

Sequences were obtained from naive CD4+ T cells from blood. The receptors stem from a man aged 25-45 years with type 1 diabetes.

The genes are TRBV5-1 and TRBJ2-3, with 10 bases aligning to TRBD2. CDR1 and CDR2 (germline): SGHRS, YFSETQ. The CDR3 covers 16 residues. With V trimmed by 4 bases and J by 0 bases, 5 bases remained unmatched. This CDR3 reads CASSPGLAASTDTQYF. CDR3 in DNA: TGCGCCAGCAGCCCTGGACTAGCGGCGAGCACAGATACGCAGTATTTT.

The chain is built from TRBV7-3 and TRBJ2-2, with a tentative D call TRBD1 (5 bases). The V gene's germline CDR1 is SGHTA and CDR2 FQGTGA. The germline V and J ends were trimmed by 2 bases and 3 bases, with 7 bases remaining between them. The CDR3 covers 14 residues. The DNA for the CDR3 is TGTGCCAGCAGCTTAGCCAGGGACACCGGGGAGCTGTTTTTT. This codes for CASSLARDTGELFF.

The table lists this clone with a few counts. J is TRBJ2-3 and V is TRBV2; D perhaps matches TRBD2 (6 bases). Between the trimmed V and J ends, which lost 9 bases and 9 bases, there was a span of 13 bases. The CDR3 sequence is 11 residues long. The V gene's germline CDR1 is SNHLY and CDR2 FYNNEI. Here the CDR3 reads CASSGLGTQYF. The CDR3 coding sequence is TGTGCCAGTAGCGGTCTGGGGACGCAGTATTTT.

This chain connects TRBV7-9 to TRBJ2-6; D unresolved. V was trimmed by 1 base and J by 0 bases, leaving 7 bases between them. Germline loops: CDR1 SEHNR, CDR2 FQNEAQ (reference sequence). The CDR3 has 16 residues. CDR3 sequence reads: CASSLGTGSGANVLTF. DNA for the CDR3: TGTGCCAGCAGCTTAGGAACGGGCTCTGGGGCCAACGTCCTGACTTTC.

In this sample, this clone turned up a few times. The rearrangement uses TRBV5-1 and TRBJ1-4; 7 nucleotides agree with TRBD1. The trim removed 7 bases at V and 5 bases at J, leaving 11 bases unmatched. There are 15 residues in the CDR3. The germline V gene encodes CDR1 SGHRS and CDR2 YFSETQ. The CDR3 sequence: CASADSGGRNEKLFF. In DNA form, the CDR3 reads TGCGCCAGCGCTGATTCAGGGGGAAGAAATGAAAAACTGTTTTTT.

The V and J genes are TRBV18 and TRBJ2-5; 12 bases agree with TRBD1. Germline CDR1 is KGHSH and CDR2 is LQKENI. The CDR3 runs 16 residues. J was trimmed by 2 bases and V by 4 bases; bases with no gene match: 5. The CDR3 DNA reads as TGTGCCAGCTCACTTACGGGACAGGGGGCACAAGAGACCCAGTACTTC. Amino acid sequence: CASSLTGQGAQETQYF.

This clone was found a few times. The CDR3 nucleotides read TGTGCCAGCAGCTTAGGACAGGGTGGCCAAGAGACCCAGTACTTC. It encodes CASSLGQGGQETQYF. This sequence joins TRBV5-4 and TRBJ2-5, with TRBD1 matching over 8 bases. CDR3 size: 15 residues. With 2 bases clipped from V and 1 base from J, the junction kept 4 bases outside the gene matches. Germline V gene lookup returns CDR1 SGHNT and CDR2 YYREEE (reference sequence).

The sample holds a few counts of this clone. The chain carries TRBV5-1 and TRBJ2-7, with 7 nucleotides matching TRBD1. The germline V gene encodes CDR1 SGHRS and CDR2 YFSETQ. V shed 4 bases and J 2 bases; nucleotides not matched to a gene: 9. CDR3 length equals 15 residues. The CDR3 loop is CASSLQGQSTYEQYF. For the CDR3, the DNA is TGCGCCAGCAGCCTTCAGGGACAGTCTACCTACGAGCAGTACTTC.

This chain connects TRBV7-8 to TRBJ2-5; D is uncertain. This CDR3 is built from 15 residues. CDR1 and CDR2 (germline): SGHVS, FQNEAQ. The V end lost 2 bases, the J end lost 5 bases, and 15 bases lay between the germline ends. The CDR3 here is CASSLRALAEETQYF. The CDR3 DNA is TGTGCCAGCAGCTTAAGAGCGTTGGCAGAGGAGACCCAGTACTTC.

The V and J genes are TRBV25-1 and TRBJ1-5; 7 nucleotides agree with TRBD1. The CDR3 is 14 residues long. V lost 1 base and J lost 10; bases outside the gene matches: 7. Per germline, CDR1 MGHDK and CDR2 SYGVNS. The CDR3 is CASSEWDRVFPQHF. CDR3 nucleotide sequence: TGTGCCAGCAGTGAATGGGACAGAGTCTTCCCCCAGCATTTT.

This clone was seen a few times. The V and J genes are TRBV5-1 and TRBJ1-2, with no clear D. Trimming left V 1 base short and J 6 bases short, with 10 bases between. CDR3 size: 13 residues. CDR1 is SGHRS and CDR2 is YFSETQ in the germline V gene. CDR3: CASSLRQDHGYTF. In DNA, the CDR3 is TGCGCCAGCAGCTTGAGACAAGATCATGGCTACACCTTC.

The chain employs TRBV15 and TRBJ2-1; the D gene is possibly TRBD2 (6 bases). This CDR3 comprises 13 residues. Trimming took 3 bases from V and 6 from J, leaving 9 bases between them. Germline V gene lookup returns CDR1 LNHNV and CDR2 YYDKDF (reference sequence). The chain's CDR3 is CATSRAGSNEQFF. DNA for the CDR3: TGTGCCACCAGCAGGGCGGGGAGCAATGAGCAGTTCTTC.

This CDR3 reads CASANGVQIYNEQFF. The CDR3 DNA is TGTGCCAGCGCGAACGGGGTTCAAATCTACAATGAGCAGTTCTTC. V usage is TRBV5-4 and J usage is TRBJ2-1; D may be TRBD2 (5 bases). The V end lost 7 bases, the J end lost 3 bases, and 17 bases lay between the germline ends. CDR3 length: 15 residues. Germline CDR1 SGHNT, CDR2 YYREEE (reference sequence).

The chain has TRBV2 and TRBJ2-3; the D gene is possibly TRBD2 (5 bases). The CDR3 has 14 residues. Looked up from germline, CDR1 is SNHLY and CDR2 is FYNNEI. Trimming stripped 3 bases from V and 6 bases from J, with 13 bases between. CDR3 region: CASSESNVADTQYF. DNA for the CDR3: TGTGCCAGCAGTGAGTCAAACGTAGCGGATACGCAGTATTTT.

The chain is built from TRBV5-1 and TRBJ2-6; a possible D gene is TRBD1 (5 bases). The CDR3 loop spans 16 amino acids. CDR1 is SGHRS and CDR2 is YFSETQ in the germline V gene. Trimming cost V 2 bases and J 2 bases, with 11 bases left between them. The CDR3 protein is CASSLEGATGANVLTF. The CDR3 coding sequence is TGCGCCAGCAGCTTAGAAGGGGCTACTGGGGCCAACGTCCTGACTTTC. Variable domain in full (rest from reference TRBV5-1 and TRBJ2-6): KAGVTQTPRYLIKTRGQQVTLSCSPISGHRSVSWYQQTPGQGLQFLFEYFSETQRNKGNFPGRFSGRQFSNSRSEMNVSTLELGDSALYLCASSLEGATGANVLTFGAGSRLTVL.

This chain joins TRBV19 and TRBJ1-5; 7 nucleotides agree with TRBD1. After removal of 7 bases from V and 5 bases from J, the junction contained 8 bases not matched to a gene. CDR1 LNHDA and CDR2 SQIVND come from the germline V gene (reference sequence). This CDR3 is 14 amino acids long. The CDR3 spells CASKIDRVDQPQHF. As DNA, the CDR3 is TGTGCCAGTAAAATTGACAGGGTAGATCAGCCCCAGCATTTT.

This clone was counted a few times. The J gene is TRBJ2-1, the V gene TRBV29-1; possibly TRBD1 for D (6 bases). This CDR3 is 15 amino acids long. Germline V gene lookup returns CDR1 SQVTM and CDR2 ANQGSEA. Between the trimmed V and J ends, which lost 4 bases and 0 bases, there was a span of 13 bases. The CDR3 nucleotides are TGCAGCGTTGGGCAGGGGCGCGGCTCCTACAATGAGCAGTTCTTC. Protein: CSVGQGRGSYNEQFF.

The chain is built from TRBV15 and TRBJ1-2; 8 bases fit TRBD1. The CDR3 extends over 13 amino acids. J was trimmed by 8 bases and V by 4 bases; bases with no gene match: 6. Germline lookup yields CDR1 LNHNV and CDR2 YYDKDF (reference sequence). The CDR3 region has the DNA TGTGCCACCAGCATTTACAGGGGGGAAGGCTACACCTTC. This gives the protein CATSIYRGEGYTF. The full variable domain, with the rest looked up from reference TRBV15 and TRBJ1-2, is DAMVIQNPRYQVTQFGKPVTLSCSQTLNHNVMYWYQQKSSQAPKLLFHYYDKDFNNEADTPDNFQSRRPNTSFCFLDIRSPGLGDTAMYLCATSIYRGEGYTFGSGTRLTVV.

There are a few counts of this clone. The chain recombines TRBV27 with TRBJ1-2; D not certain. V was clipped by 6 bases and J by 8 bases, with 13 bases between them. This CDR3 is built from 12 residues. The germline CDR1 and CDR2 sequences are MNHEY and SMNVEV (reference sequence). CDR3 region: CASSPSGRGYTF. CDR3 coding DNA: TGTGCCAGCAGCCCGAGCGGGAGAGGCTACACCTTC.

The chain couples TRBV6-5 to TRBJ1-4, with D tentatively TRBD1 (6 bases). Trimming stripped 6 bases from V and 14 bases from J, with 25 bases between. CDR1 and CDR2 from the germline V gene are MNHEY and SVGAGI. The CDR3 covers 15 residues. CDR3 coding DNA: TGTGCCAGCAGAAAAAGAGGGGGACAAAAGAGTTGGCTGTTTTTT. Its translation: CASRKRGGQKSWLFF.

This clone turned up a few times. The CDR3 reads CASSVGPGQGFYEQYF. The CDR3 bases are TGTGCCAGCAGCGTCGGACCGGGACAGGGATTCTACGAGCAGTACTTC. The chain joins TRBV9 to TRBJ2-7; 9 positions match TRBD1. V was clipped by 2 bases and J by 3 bases; unmatched bases: 9. The germline V gene encodes CDR1 SGDLS and CDR2 YYNGEE. The CDR3 runs to 16 residues.

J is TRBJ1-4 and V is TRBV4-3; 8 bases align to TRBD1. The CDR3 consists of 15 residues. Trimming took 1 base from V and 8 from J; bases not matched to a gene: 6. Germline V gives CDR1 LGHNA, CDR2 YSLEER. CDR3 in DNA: TGCGCCAGCAGCCAAGGTGGCAGGGGGCGGGAAAAACTGTTTTTT. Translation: CASSQGGRGREKLFF.

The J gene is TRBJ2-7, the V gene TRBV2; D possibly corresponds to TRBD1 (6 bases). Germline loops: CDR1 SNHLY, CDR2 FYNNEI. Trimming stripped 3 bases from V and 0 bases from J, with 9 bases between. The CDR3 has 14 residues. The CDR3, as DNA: TGTGCCAGCAGTGATCAGGGGCTCTCCTACGAGCAGTACTTC. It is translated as CASSDQGLSYEQYF.

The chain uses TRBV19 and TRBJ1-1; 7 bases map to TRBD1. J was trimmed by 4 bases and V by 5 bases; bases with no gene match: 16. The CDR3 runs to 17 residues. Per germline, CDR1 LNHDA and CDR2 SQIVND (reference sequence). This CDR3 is CASSSVRTGPLGTEAFF. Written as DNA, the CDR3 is TGTGCCAGTAGTTCCGTCCGGACAGGTCCCTTGGGCACTGAAGCTTTCTTT.

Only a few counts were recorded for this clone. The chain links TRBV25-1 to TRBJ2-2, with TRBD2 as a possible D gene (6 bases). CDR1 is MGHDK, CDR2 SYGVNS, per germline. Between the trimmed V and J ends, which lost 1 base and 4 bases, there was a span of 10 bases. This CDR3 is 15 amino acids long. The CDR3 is CASSELGGATGELFF. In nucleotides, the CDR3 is TGTGCCAGCAGTGAATTAGGCGGGGCCACCGGGGAGCTGTTTTTT.